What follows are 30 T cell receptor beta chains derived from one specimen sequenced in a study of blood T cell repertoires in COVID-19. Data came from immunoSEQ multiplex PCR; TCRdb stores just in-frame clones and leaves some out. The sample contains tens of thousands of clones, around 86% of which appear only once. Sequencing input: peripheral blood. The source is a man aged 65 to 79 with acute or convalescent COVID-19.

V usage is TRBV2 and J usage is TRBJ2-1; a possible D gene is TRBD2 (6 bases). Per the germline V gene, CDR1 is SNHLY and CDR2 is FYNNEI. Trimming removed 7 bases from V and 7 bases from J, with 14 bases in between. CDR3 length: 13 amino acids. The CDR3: CASKRLAPNEQFF. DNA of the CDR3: TGTGCCAGCAAAAGGCTAGCGCCTAATGAGCAGTTCTTC.

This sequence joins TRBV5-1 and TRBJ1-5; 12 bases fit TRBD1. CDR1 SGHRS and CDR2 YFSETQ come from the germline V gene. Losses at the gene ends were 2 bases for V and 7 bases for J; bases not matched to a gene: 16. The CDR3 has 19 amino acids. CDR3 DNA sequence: TGCGCCAGCAGCTTACGCCCTCCCGGGACAGGGGGCCAATGGCAGCCCCAGCATTTT. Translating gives CASSLRPPGTGGQWQPQHF.

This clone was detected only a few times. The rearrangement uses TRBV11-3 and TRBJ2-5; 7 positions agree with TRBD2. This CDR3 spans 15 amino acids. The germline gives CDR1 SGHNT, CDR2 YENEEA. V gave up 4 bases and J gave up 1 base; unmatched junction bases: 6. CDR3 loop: CASSSGGTTQETQYF. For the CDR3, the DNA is TGTGCCAGCAGCTCCGGGGGGACTACCCAAGAGACCCAGTACTTC.

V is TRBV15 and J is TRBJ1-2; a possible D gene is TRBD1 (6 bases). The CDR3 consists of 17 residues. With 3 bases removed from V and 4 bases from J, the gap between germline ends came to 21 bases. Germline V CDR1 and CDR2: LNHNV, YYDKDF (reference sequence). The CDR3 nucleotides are TGTGCCACCAGCAGGGGGAACTTACAGGGCTTCCCCTATGGCTACACCTTC. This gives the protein CATSRGNLQGFPYGYTF. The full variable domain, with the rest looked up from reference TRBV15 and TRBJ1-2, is DAMVIQNPRYQVTQFGKPVTLSCSQTLNHNVMYWYQQKSSQAPKLLFHYYDKDFNNEADTPDNFQSRRPNTSFCFLDIRSPGLGDTAMYLCATSRGNLQGFPYGYTFGSGTRLTVV.

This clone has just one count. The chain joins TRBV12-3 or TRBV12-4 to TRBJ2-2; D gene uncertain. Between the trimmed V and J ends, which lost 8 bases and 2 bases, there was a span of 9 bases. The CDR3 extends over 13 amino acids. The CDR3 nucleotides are TGTGCCAGCTGCTACAGTAACACCGGGGAGCTGTTTTTT. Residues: CASCYSNTGELFF.

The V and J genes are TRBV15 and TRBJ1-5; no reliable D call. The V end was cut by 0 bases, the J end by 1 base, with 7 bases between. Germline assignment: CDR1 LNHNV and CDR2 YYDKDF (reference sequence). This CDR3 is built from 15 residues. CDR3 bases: TGTGCCACCAGCAGAGATGACTTAAGCAATCAGCCCCAGCATTTT. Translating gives CATSRDDLSNQPQHF.

CDR3 protein: CASSGLGTDYGYTF. CDR3 DNA sequence: TGCGCCAGCAGCGGGCTCGGGACAGACTATGGCTACACCTTC. The chain joins TRBV5-1 to TRBJ1-2, with 7 bases fitting TRBD1. Germline V gene sequence: CDR1 SGHRS, CDR2 YFSETQ. The trim removed 4 bases at V and 3 bases at J, leaving 6 bases unmatched. This CDR3 has 14 residues.

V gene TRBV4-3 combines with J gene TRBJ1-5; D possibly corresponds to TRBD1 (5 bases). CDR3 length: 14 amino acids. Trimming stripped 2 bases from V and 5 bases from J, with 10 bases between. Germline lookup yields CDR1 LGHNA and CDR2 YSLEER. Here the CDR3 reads CASSQSQGYQPQHF. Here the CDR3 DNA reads TGCGCCAGCAGCCAATCGCAGGGATATCAGCCCCAGCATTTT.

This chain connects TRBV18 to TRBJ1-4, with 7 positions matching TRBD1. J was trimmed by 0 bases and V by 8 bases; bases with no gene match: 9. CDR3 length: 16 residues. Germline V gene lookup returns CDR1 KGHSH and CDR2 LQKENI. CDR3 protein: CASRNRGDTTNEKLFF. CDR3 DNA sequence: TGTGCCAGCCGCAACAGGGGAGACACAACTAATGAAAAACTGTTTTTT.

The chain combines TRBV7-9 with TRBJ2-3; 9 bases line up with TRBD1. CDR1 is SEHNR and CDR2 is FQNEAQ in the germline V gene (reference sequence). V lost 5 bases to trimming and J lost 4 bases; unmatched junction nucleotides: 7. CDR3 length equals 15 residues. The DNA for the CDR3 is TGTGCCAGCAGCCCCGGACAGGGGTTGGCAGATACGCAGTATTTT. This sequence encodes CASSPGQGLADTQYF.

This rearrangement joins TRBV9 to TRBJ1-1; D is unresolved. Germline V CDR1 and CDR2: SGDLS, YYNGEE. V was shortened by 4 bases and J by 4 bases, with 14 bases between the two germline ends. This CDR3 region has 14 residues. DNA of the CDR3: TGTGCCAGCAGCCCCCGTCGGGCGGGCACTGAAGCTTTCTTT. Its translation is CASSPRRAGTEAFF.

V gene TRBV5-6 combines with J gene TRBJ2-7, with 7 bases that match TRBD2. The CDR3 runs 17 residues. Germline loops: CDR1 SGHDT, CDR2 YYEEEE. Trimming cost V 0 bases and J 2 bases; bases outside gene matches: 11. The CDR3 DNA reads TGTGCCAGCAGCTTGGTAGGGCTAGCGGAAGAAGCCTACGAGCAGTACTTC. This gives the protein CASSLVGLAEEAYEQYF.

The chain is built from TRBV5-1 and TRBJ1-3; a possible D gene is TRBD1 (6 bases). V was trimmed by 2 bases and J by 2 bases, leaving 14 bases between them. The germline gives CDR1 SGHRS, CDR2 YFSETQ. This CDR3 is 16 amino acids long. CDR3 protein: CASSFQGKDAGNTIYF. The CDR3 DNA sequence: TGCGCCAGCAGCTTTCAGGGGAAGGACGCTGGAAACACCATATATTTT. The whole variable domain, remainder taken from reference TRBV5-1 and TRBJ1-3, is KAGVTQTPRYLIKTRGQQVTLSCSPISGHRSVSWYQQTPGQGLQFLFEYFSETQRNKGNFPGRFSGRQFSNSRSEMNVSTLELGDSALYLCASSFQGKDAGNTIYFGEGSWLTVV.

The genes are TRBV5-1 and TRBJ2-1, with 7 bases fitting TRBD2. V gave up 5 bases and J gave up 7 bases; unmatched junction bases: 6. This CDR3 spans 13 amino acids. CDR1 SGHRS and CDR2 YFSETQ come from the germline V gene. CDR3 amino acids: CASRPRGLNEQFF. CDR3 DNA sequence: TGCGCCAGCAGGCCGCGGGGGTTGAATGAGCAGTTCTTC. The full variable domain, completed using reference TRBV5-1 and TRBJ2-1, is KAGVTQTPRYLIKTRGQQVTLSCSPISGHRSVSWYQQTPGQGLQFLFEYFSETQRNKGNFPGRFSGRQFSNSRSEMNVSTLELGDSALYLCASRPRGLNEQFFGPGTRLTVL.

CDR3: CASKEREGNENEQFF. Here the CDR3 DNA reads TGTGCCAGTAAAGAGCGGGAGGGGAACGAGAATGAGCAGTTCTTC. The rearrangement joins TRBV19 to TRBJ2-1; 10 bases are shared with TRBD2. The CDR3 contains 15 residues. The trim removed 7 bases at V and 7 bases at J, leaving 10 bases unmatched. Germline CDR1 is LNHDA and CDR2 is SQIVND (reference sequence).

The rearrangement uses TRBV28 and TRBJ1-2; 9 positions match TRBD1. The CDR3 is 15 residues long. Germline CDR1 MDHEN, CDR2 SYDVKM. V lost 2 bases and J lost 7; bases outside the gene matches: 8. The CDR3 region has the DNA TGTGCCAGCAGTTTAAGGGAAAACAGGGGGCCTGGCTACACCTTC. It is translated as CASSLRENRGPGYTF.

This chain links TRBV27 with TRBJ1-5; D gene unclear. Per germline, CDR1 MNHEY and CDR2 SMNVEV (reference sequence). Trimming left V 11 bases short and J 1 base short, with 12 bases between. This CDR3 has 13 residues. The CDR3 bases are TGTGCCCTCCCCAGCGGAAGCAATCAGCCCCAGCATTTT. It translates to CALPSGSNQPQHF.

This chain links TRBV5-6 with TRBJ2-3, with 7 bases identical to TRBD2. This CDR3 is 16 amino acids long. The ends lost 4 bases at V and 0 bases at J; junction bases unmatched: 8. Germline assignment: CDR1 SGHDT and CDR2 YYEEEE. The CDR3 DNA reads TGTGCCAGCAGCCCTTTAGATAGCGGGAGCACAGATACGCAGTATTTT. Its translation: CASSPLDSGSTDTQYF.

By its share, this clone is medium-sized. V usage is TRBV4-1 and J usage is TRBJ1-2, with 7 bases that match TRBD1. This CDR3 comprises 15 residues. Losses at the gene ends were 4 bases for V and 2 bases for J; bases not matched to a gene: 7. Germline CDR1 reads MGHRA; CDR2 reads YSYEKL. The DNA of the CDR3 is TGCGCCAGCAGCCTCGCGGGACAGCGAAACTATGGCTACACCTTC. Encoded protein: CASSLAGQRNYGYTF.

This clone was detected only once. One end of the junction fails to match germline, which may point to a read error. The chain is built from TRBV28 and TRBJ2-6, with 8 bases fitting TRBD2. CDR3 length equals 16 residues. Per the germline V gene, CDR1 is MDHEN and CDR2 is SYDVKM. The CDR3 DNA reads TGTGCCCGCAGCCCGGGGGGGGAGAGTGGGGCCAACGTCCTGACTTTC. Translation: CARSPGGESGANVLTF.

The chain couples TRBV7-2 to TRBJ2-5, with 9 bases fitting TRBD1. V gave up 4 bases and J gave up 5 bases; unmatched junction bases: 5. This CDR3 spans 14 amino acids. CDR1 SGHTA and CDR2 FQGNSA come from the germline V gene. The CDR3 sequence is CASSYNRGRETQYF. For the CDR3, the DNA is TGTGCCAGCAGCTACAACAGGGGGCGGGAGACCCAGTACTTC.

CDR3 protein: CASSVNGQRRYGYTF. CDR3 bases: TGTGCCAGCAGCGTAAACGGACAGAGACGCTATGGCTACACCTTC. This sequence joins TRBV9 and TRBJ1-2; a weak D match, TRBD1 (6 bases). The V end lost 1 base, the J end lost 4 bases, and 14 bases lay between the germline ends. In germline, CDR1 is SGDLS, CDR2 YYNGEE. The CDR3 extends over 15 amino acids.

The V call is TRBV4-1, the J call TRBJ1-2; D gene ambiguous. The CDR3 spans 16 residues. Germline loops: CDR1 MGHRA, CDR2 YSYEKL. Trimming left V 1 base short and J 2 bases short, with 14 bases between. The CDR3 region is CASSQGGLRANYGYTF. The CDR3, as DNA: TGCGCCAGCAGCCAAGGAGGGTTACGGGCGAACTATGGCTACACCTTC.

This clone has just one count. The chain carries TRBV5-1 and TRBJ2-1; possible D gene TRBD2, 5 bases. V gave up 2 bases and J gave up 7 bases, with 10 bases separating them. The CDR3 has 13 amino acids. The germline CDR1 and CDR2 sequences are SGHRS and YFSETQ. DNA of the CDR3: TGCGCCAGCAGCTTCGGGGTTGGGAATGAGCAGTTCTTC. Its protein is CASSFGVGNEQFF. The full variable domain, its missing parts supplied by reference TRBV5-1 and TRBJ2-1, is KAGVTQTPRYLIKTRGQQVTLSCSPISGHRSVSWYQQTPGQGLQFLFEYFSETQRNKGNFPGRFSGRQFSNSRSEMNVSTLELGDSALYLCASSFGVGNEQFFGPGTRLTVL.

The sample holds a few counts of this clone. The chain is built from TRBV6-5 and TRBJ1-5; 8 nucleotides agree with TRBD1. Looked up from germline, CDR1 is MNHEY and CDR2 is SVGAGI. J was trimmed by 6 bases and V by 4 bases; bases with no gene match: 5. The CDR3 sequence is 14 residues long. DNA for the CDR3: TGTGCCAGCAGTTCGACAGGGGCTGGTCAGCCCCAGCATTTT. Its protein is CASSSTGAGQPQHF.

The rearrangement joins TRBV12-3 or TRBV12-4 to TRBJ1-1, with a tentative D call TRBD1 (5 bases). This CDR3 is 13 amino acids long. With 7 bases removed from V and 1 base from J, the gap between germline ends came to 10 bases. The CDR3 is CASNRGENTEAFF. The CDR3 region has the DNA TGTGCCAGCAATCGGGGGGAGAACACTGAAGCTTTCTTT.

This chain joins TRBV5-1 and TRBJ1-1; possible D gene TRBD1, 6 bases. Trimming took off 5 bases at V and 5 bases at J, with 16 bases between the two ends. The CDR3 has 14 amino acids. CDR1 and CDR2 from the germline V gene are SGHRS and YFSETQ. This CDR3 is CASRPSTGTTEAFF. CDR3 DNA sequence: TGCGCCAGCAGACCCTCGACAGGTACGACTGAAGCTTTCTTT.

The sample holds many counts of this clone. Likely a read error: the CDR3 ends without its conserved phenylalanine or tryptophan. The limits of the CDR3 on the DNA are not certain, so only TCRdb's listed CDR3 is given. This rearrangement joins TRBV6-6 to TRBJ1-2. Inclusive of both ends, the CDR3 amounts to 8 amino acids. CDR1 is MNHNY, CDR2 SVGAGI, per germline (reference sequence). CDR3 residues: CASSCKEV.

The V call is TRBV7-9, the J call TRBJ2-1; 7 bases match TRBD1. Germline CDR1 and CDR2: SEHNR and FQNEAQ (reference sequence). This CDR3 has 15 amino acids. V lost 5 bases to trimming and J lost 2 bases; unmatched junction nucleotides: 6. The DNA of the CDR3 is TGTGCCAGCAGCCAAAGGGACAGTCCCTACAATGAGCAGTTCTTC. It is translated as CASSQRDSPYNEQFF.

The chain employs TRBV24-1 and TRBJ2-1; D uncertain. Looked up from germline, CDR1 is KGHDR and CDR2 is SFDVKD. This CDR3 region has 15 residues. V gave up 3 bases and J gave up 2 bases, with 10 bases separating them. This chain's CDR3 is CATSDGGRTYNEQFF. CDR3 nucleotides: TGTGCCACCAGTGATGGCGGCAGAACCTACAATGAGCAGTTCTTC.